This is a list of T cell receptor beta chains from one sample in a study of vaccination and CD4 T cells after COVID-19. TCRdb analysed the PCR reads with MiXCR anew, one entry per CDR3 protein. The data contain approximately 17,000 distinct CDR3 sequences, 50% to 60% of them seen just once; the ten biggest clones take up 6.6%. Their antigens remain unidentified. This sample comprised CD4+ T cells from blood, cultured in vitro, obtained before SARS-CoV-2 vaccination. The receptor set was obtained from a human donor who had recovered from COVID-19. The CDR3 runs from the conserved cysteine through the conserved F or W. The D gene is left open where the match is weak. Where a row states a size, it is once, few, many or the class of an expanded clone; other rows omit it.

>-|-|TRBV20-1|TRBJ2-3
TGCAGTGCTATCGCCCCCTCCGCGGCTTCCTACCTTACAGATACGCAGTATTTT
CSAIAPSAASYLTDTQYF
>-|-|TRBV20-1|TRBJ1-1
TGCAGTGCTAGCTGGATGGGTAAGGGGTGGACTGAAGCTTTCTTT
CSASWMGKGWTEAFF
>once|TRBD2|TRBV6-1|TRBJ2-2
TGTGCCAGCAACCCGACTAGCGGCGCCGGGGAGCTGTTTTTT
CASNPTSGAGELFF
>-|TRBD1|TRBV7-3|TRBJ2-5
TGTGCCAGCAGCTCCCGCGGACAGGATCAAGAGACCCAGTACTTC
CASSSRGQDQETQYF
>-|TRBD1|TRBV6-1|TRBJ1-4
TGTGCCAGCAGTAAGACAGGGGGCGCTTGGAAACTGTTTTTT
CASSKTGGAWKLFF
>once|TRBD1|TRBV28|TRBJ2-7
TGTGCCAGCAGTCGGCCGGGACAGGGGGTGGGCGAGCAGTACTTC
CASSRPGQGVGEQYF
>-|-|TRBV11-1|TRBJ1-1
TGTGCCAGCAGCTTAGTGGTAGGCACTGAAGCTTTCTTT
CASSLVVGTEAFF
>once|-|TRBV7-2|TRBJ2-7
TGTGCCAGCAGCACAAGGACGCCTAGCGCCGAGCAGTACTTC
CASSTRTPSAEQYF
>-|-|TRBV15|TRBJ2-7
TGTGCCGCAGGGAACCCATCCACCTACGAGCAGTACTTC
CAAGNPSTYEQYF
>-|-|TRBV6-1|TRBJ2-5
TGTGCCAGCAGTGCCTTTCGGCGAAACCGGGCGGGACCGTTTGTAGAGACCCAGTACTTC
CASSAFRRNRAGPFVETQYF
>few|-|TRBV25-1|TRBJ2-5
TGTGCCAGCAGTGAGTCCTTGTACCAAGAGACCCAGTACTTC
CASSESLYQETQYF
>-|-|TRBV7-6|TRBJ1-5
TGTGCCAGCAGCTTTTCAGACAATCAGCCCCAGCATTTT
CASSFSDNQPQHF
>-|TRBD1|TRBV19|TRBJ1-5
TGTGCCAGTAGCTTTGGACAGGGCGGTCAGCCCCAGCATTTT
CASSFGQGGQPQHF
>-|-|TRBV14|TRBJ2-7
TGTGCCAGCAGCCCTCTGGGGGGGCGGAACGAGCAGTACTTC
CASSPLGGRNEQYF
>-|TRBD1|TRBV20-1|TRBJ1-5
TGCAGTGCTAGATTCACAGGGGGCGCGGATCAGCCCCAGCATTTT
CSARFTGGADQPQHF
>-|TRBD2|TRBV19|TRBJ2-2
TGTGCCAGTAGTGTACTAGCGATACACACCGGGGAGCTGTTTTTT
CASSVLAIHTGELFF
>-|TRBD2|TRBV27|TRBJ2-7
TGTGCCAGCAGTTTATCCGGACTAGCGGTCCCCTACGAGCAGTACTTC
CASSLSGLAVPYEQYF
>-|-|TRBV24-1|TRBJ2-5
TGTGCCACCCAACCATCAGGGGCCAAAGAGACCCAGTACTTC
CATQPSGAKETQYF
>-|TRBD2|TRBV2|TRBJ2-3
TGTGCCAGCAGTGAACAGGGAGGGATCGCAGATACGCAGTATTTT
CASSEQGGIADTQYF
>-|-|TRBV7-3|TRBJ1-6
TGTGCCAGCAGTTCCACCCCTGGCAGGGTCACACCCCTCCACTTT
CASSSTPGRVTPLHF
>-|TRBD2|TRBV6-4|TRBJ2-3
TGTGCCAGCTCGAGGCTAGCGGGGAACACAGATACGCAGTATTTT
CASSRLAGNTDTQYF
>-|TRBD2|TRBV4-3|TRBJ2-7
TGCGCCAGCAGCCAAGATTGGACTAGCGGGGGCGAGCAGTACTTC
CASSQDWTSGGEQYF
>-|TRBD1|TRBV5-4|TRBJ2-3
TGTGCCAGCAGCCCGGGACAGAACACAGATACGCAGTATTTT
CASSPGQNTDTQYF
>-|TRBD2|TRBV20-1|TRBJ2-3
TGCAGTGCCCCCGGACTAGCGGGCTCCCCAACAGACACAGATATGCAGTATTTT
CSAPGLAGSPTDTDMQYF
>-|-|TRBV30|TRBJ1-2
TGTGCCTGGAACCGGGTAGGCTATGGCTACACCTTC
CAWNRVGYGYTF
>-|TRBD1|TRBV19|TRBJ2-7
TGTGCCAGTAGTAGGACAGGGGTCGTCGAGCAGTACTTC
CASSRTGVVEQYF
>-|TRBD1|TRBV6-1|TRBJ1-4
TGTGCCAGCCTCCGGGACAGGGAAGTTGGAAAACTGTTTTTT
CASLRDREVGKLFF
>few|-|TRBV12-3/TRBV12-4|TRBJ1-5
TGTGCCAGCAGTGAGAGACCGGACGTTAAGCCCCAGCATTTT
CASSERPDVKPQHF
>few|TRBD2|TRBV20-1|TRBJ2-5
TGCAGTGCTCCCGGCCAGCGGGGTATCCAAGAGACCCAGTACTTC
CSAPGQRGIQETQYF
>-|-|TRBV6-1|TRBJ2-6
TGTGCCAGTCACTCTGGGGCCAACGTCCTGACTTTC
CASHSGANVLTF
>few|-|TRBV10-3|TRBJ2-5
TGTGCCATCAGACGGGACGGCTTCCAAGAGACCCAGTACTTC
CAIRRDGFQETQYF
>-|-|TRBV6-5|TRBJ2-1
TGTGCCAGCAGTTTTGACAATGAGCAGTTCTTC
CASSFDNEQFF
>-|-|TRBV7-9|TRBJ1-5
TGTGCCAGCAGCTCCCAACCCAATCAGCCCCAGCATTTT
CASSSQPNQPQHF
>once|-|TRBV27|TRBJ2-3
TGTGCCAGCAGTTCTGGACCTAGCACAGATACGCAGTATTTT
CASSSGPSTDTQYF
>-|-|TRBV5-1|TRBJ1-1
TGCGCCAGCAGCAGCAGGGTAGACACTGAAGCTTTCTTT
CASSSRVDTEAFF
>-|-|TRBV20-1|TRBJ2-7
TGCAGTGCTAGTTCCAGGGGTTACCAGCAGTACTTC
CSASSRGYQQYF
>-|-|TRBV28|TRBJ2-5
TGTGCCAGCAGAGGACAGAGTCCCAGGACCCAGTACTTC
CASRGQSPRTQYF
>few|TRBD2|TRBV6-1|TRBJ2-7
TGTGCCAGCAGTGAGTGGACTAGCGGGGTTACCTACGAGCAGTACTTC
CASSEWTSGVTYEQYF
>few|TRBD1|TRBV7-2|TRBJ1-5
TGTGCCAGCAGCACAACCGGGACAGGGCTTCAGCCCCAGCATTTT
CASSTTGTGLQPQHF
>-|TRBD2|TRBV28|TRBJ2-5
TGTGCCAGCAGTCCCCTAGGGGAGGGTCAAGAGACCCAGTACTTC
CASSPLGEGQETQYF
>-|-|TRBV27|TRBJ2-7
TGTGCCAGCAGTTTACGTCTCAGGGGCAAATCCTACGAGCAGTACTTC
CASSLRLRGKSYEQYF
>-|-|TRBV30|TRBJ2-1
TGTGCCTGGAGTGTACGCCATGAGCAGTTCTTC
CAWSVRHEQFF
>once|TRBD1|TRBV10-1|TRBJ2-6
TGCGCCGGCCTGGGGCAGGGGGCTACCTCTGGGGCCAACGTCCTGACTTTC
CAGLGQGATSGANVLTF
>-|-|TRBV11-3|TRBJ2-2
TGTGCCAGCAGCAAAGACCTAGGGCTCGGGGAGCTGTTTTTT
CASSKDLGLGELFF
>-|-|TRBV7-8|TRBJ2-7
TGTGCCAGCAGTCCGGGGCAGGGGTTGACCTACGAGCAGTACTTC
CASSPGQGLTYEQYF